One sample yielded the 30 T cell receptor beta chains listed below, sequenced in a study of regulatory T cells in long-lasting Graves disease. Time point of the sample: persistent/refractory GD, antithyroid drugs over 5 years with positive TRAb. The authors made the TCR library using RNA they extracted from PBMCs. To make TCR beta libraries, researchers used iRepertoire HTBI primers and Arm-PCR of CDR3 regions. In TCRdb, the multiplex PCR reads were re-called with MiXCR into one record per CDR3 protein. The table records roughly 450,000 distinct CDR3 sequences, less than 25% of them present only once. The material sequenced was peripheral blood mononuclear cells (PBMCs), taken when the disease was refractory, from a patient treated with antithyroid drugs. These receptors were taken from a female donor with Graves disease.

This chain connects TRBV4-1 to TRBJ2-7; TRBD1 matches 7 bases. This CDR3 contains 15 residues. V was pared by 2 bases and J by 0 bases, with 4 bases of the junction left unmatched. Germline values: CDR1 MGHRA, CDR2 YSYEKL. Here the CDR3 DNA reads TGCGCCAGCAGCCAAAGGACAGGTGCCTCCTACGAGCAGTACTTC. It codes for CASSQRTGASYEQYF.

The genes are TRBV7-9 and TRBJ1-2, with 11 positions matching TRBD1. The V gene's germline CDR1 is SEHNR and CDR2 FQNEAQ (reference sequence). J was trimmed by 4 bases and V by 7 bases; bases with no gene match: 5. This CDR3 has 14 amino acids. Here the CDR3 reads CASKRTGGSYGYTF. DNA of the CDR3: TGTGCCAGCAAGAGGACAGGGGGCAGCTATGGCTACACCTTC. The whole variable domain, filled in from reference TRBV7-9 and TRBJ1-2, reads DTGVSQNPRHKITKRGQNVTFRCDPISEHNRLYWYRQTLGQGPEFLTYFQNEAQLEKSRLLSDRFSAERPKGSFSTLEIQRTEQGDSAMYLCASKRTGGSYGYTFGSGTRLTVV.

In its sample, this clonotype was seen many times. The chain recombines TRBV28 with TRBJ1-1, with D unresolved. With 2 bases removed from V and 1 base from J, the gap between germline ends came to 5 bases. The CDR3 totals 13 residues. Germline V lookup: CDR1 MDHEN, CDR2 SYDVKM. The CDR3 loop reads CASSLPENTEAFF. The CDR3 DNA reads TGTGCCAGCAGTTTACCAGAGAACACTGAAGCTTTCTTT.

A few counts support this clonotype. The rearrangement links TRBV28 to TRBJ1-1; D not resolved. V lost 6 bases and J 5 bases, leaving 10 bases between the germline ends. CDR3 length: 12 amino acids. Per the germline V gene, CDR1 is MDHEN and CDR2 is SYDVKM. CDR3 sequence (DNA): TGTGCCAGCAGCCGGGTAAGGACTGAAGCTTTCTTT. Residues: CASSRVRTEAFF.

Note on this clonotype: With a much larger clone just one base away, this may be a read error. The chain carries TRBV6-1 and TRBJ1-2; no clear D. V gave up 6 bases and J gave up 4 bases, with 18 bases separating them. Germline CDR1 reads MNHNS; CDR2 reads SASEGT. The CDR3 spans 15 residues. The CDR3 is CASSPFSGFGYGYTF. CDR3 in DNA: TGTGCCAGCAGCCCGTTCTCGGGTTTTGGCTATGGCTACACCTTC.

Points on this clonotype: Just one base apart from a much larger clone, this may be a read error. The CDR3 DNA is TGTGCCAGCAGTTTTAGTCTATTGGGAGAGTCCCAGTACTTC. Translation gives CASSFSLLGESQYF. The chain links TRBV12-3 or TRBV12-4 to TRBJ2-5; tentatively, D is TRBD2 (5 bases). The CDR3 spans 14 residues.

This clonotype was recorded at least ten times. CDR3 region: CASSSGLAGSHPYNEQFF. The CDR3 bases are TGTGCCAGCAGCTCGGGACTAGCGGGGTCTCACCCCTACAATGAGCAGTTCTTC. The chain links TRBV7-2 to TRBJ2-1; TRBD2 matches 13 bases. The germline V gene encodes CDR1 SGHTA and CDR2 FQGNSA. The CDR3 spans 18 residues. V trimming: 4 bases; J trimming: 2 bases; junction bases outside the gene matches: 8.

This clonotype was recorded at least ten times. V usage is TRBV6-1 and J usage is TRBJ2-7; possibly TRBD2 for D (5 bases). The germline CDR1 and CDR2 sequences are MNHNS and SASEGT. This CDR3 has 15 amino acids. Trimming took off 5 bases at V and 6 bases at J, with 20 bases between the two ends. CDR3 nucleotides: TGTGCCAGCAGTCCTCTGACCGCCGGGGTTATCGAGCAGTACTTC. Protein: CASSPLTAGVIEQYF.

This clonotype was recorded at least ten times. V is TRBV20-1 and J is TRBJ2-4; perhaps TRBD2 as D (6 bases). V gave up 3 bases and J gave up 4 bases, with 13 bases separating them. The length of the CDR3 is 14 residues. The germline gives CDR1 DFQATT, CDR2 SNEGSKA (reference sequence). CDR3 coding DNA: TGCAGTGCTAGTATCCCCGGGAGTAAAAACATTCAGTACTTC. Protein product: CSASIPGSKNIQYF.

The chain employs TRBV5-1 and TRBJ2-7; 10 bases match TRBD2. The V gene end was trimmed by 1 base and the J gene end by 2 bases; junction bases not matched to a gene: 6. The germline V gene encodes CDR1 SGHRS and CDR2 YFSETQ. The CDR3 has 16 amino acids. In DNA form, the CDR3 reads TGCGCCAGCAGCTTGTCTACTAGCGGGGACGCCTACGAGCAGTACTTC. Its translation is CASSLSTSGDAYEQYF.

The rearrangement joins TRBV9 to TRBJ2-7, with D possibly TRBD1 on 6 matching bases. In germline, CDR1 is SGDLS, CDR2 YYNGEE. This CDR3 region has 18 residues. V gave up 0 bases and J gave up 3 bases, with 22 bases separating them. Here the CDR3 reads CASSVAISQGPRYYEQYF. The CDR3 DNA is TGTGCCAGCAGCGTAGCTATCTCACAGGGACCCAGGTACTACGAGCAGTACTTC.

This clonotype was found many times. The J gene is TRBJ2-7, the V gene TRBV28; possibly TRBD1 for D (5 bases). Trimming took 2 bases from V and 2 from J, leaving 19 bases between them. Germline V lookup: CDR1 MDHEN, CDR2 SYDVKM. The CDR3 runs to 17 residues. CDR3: CASSLGVVTVGTYEQYF. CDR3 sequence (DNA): TGTGCCAGCAGTTTAGGTGTCGTGACAGTTGGGACCTACGAGCAGTACTTC.

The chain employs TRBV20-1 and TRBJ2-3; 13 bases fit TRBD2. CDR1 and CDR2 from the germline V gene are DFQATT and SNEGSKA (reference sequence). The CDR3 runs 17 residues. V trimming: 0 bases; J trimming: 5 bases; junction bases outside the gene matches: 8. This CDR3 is CSARDSGLAGEGDTQYF. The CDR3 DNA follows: TGCAGTGCTAGAGATTCAGGACTAGCGGGAGAAGGAGATACGCAGTATTTT.

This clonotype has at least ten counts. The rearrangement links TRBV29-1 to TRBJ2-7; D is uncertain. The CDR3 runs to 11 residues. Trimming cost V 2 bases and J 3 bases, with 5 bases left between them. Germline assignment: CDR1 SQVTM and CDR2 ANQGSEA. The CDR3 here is CSVETDYEQYF. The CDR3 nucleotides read TGCAGCGTTGAAACAGACTACGAGCAGTACTTC.

CDR3 sequence: CASSPMGNREGEQYF. In DNA form, the CDR3 reads TGTGCCAGCAGCCCGATGGGGAACAGGGAGGGCGAGCAGTACTTC. The genes are TRBV11-2 and TRBJ2-7; D might be TRBD2 (7 bases). This CDR3 is 15 amino acids long. The V and J ends lost 5 bases and 6 bases respectively, with 20 bases between them. The germline V gene encodes CDR1 SGHAT and CDR2 FQNNGV.

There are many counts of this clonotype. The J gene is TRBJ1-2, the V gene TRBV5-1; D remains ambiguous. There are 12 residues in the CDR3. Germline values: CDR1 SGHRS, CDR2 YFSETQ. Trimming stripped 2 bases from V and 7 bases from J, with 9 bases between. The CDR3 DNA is TGCGCCAGCAGCTTCAACAGTGGTGGCTACACCTTC. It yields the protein CASSFNSGGYTF. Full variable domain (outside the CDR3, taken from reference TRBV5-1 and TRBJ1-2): KAGVTQTPRYLIKTRGQQVTLSCSPISGHRSVSWYQQTPGQGLQFLFEYFSETQRNKGNFPGRFSGRQFSNSRSEMNVSTLELGDSALYLCASSFNSGGYTFGSGTRLTVV.

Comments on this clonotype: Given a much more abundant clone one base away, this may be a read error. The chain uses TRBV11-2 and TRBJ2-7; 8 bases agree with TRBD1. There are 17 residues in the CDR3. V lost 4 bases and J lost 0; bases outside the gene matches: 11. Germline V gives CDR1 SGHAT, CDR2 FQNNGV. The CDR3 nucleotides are TGTGCCAGCAGCTCAGGGGGCAGCTATAGGAGCTCCTACGAGCAGTACTTC. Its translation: CASSSGGSYRSSYEQYF.

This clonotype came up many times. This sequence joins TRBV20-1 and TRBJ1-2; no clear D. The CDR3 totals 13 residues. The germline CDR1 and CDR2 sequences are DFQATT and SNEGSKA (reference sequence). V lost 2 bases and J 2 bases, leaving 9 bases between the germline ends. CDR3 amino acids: CSARKEYNYGYTF. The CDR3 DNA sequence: TGCAGTGCTAGAAAGGAATACAACTATGGCTACACCTTC.

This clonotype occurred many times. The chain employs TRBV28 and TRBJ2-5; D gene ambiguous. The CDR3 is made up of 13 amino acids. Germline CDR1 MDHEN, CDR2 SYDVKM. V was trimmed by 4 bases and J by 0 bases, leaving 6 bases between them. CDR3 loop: CASSSSNQETQYF. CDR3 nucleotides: TGTGCCAGCAGTTCGTCTAACCAAGAGACCCAGTACTTC.

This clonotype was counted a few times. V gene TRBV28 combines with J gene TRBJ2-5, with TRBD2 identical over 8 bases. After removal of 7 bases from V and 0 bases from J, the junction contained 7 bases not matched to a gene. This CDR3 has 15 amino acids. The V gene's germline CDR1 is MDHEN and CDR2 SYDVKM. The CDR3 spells CASNPGLDHQETQYF. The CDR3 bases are TGTGCCAGCAACCCGGGACTAGACCACCAAGAGACCCAGTACTTC.

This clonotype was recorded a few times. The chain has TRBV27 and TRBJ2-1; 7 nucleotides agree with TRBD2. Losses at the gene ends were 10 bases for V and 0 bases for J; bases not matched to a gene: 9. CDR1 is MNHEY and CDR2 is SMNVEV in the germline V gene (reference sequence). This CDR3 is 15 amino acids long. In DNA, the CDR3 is TGTGCCACAACCTGGGGGGGACCCTCCTACAATGAGCAGTTCTTC. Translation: CATTWGGPSYNEQFF.

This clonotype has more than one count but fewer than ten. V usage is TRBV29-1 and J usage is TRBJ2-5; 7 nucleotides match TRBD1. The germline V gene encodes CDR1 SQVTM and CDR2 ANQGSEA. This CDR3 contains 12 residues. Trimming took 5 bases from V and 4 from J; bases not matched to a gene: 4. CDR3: CSVNRGPETQYF. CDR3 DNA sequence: TGCAGCGTTAACAGGGGCCCAGAGACCCAGTACTTC.

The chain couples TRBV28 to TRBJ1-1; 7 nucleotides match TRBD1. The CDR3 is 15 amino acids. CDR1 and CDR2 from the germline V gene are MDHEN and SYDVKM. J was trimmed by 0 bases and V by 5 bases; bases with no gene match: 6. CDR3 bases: TGTGCCAGCAGTCCCCCGACAGGGATGAACACTGAAGCTTTCTTT. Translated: CASSPPTGMNTEAFF.

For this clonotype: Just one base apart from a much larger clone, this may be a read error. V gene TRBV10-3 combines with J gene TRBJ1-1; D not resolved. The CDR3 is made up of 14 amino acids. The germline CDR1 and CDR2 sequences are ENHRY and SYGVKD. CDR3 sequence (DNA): TGTGCCACCAGTGGGAGGGAACCGAACACTGAAGCTTTCTTT. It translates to CATSGREPNTEAFF.

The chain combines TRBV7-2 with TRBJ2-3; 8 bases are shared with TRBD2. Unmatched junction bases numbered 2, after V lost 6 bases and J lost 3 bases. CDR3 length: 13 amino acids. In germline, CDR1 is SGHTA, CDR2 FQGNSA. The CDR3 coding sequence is TGTGCCAGCAGGATAGCGGGAACAGATACGCAGTATTTT. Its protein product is CASRIAGTDTQYF.

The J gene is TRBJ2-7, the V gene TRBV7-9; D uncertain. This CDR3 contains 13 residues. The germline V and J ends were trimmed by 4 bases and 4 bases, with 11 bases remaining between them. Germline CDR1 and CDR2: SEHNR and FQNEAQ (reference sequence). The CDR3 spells CASSSTVTYEQYF. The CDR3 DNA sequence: TGTGCCAGCAGCTCAACAGTAACTTACGAGCAGTACTTC.

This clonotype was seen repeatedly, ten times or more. CDR3 in DNA: TGTGCCAGCGGCGGGGTATTTCAGCCCCAGCATTTT. Its translation is CASGGVFQPQHF. V gene TRBV6-1 combines with J gene TRBJ1-5, with D uncertain. The V gene lost 8 bases and the J gene lost 6 bases, with 11 bases spanning the gap. The CDR3 totals 12 residues. The germline V gene encodes CDR1 MNHNS and CDR2 SASEGT.

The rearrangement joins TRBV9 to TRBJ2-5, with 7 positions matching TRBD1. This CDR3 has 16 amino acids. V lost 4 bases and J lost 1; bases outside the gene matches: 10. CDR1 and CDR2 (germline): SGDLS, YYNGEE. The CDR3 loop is CASSFNTGQIQETQYF. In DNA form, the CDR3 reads TGTGCCAGCAGCTTCAACACGGGACAGATCCAAGAGACCCAGTACTTC.

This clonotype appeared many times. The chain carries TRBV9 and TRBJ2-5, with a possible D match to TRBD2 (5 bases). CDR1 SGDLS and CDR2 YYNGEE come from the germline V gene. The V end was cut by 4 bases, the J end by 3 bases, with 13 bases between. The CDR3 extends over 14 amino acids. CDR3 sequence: CASSPSWGEETQYF. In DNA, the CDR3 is TGTGCCAGCAGCCCCAGTTGGGGAGAAGAGACCCAGTACTTC. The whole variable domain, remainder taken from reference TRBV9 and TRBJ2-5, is DSGVTQTPKHLITATGQRVTLRCSPRSGDLSVYWYQQSLDQGLQFLIQYYNGEERAKGNILERFSAQQFPDLHSELNLSSLELGDSALYFCASSPSWGEETQYFGPGTRLLVL.

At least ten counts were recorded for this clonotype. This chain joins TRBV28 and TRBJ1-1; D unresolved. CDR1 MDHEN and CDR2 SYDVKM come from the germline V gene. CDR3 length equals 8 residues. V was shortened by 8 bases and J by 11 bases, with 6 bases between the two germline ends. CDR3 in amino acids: CASVGAFF. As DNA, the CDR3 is TGTGCCAGCGTGGGCGCTTTCTTT. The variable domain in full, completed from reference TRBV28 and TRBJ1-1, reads DVKVTQSSRYLVKRTGEKVFLECVQDMDHENMFWYRQDPGLGLRLIYFSYDVKMKEKGDIPEGYSVSREKKERFSLILESASTNQTSMYLCASVGAFFGQGTRLTVV.